This entry lists 2 T cell receptor beta chains sequenced from one sample in a study of blood T cell repertoires in COVID-19. TCRdb's copy holds only in-frame clones and misses some; the assay was immunoSEQ multiplex PCR. The sample lists hundreds of thousands of clones, 90% seen once, with 0.85% to 0.9% in the top ten. Input material: PBMCs or T cells enriched from blood (not recorded which). Receptors were obtained from a man over 45 who had been exposed to COVID-19.

V is TRBV11-2 and J is TRBJ2-3; tentative D call: TRBD1 (6 bases). The CDR3 contains 16 residues. Looked up from germline, CDR1 is SGHAT and CDR2 is FQNNGV. Trimming removed 2 bases from V and 6 bases from J, with 18 bases in between. The CDR3 nucleotides are TGTGCCAGCAGCTTACCCCCCTGGGGGCGTAGGGATACGCAGTATTTT. It yields the protein CASSLPPWGRRDTQYF.

The chain carries TRBV11-3 and TRBJ1-2; D may be TRBD1 (6 bases). CDR1 and CDR2 (germline): SGHNT, YENEEA. The CDR3 consists of 15 residues. Trimming removed 5 bases at V and 5 bases at J, with 18 bases between. The CDR3 is CASSKRVEQGYGYTF. The CDR3 DNA sequence: TGTGCCAGCAGCAAGCGAGTAGAACAGGGATATGGCTACACCTTC.